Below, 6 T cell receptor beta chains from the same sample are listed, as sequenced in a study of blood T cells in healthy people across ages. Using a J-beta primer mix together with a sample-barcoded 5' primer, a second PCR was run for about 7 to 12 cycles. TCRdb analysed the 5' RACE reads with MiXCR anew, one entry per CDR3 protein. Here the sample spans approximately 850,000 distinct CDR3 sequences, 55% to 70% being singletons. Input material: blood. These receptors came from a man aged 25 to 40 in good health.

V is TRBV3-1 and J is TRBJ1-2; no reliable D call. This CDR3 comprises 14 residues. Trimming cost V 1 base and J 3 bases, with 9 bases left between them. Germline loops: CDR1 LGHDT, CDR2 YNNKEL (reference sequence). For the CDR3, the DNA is TGTGCCAGCAGCCAAGCCCAGTCAGACTATGGCTACACCTTC. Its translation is CASSQAQSDYGYTF.

CDR3 nucleotide sequence: TGCGCCAGCAGCTTGGAGGCTAGCGGGAAATCCTACAATGAGCAGTTCTTC. Protein: CASSLEASGKSYNEQFF. The chain couples TRBV5-1 to TRBJ2-1, with 9 bases lining up with TRBD2. Germline V gene lookup returns CDR1 SGHRS and CDR2 YFSETQ. The CDR3 is made up of 17 amino acids. J gave up 1 base and V 0 bases, and 5 bases lay outside the gene matches.

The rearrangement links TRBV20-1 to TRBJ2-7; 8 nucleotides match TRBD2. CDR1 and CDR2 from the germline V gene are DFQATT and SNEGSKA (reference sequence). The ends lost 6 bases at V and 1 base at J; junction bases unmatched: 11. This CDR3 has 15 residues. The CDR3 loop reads CSAATSSGGSYEQYF. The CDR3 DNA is TGCAGTGCAGCGACATCAAGCGGGGGATCCTACGAGCAGTACTTC.

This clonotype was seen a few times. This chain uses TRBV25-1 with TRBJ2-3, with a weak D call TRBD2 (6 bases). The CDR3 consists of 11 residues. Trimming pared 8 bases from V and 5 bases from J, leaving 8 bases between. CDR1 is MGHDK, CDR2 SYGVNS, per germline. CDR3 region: CASAGGDTQYF. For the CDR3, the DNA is TGTGCCAGCGCCGGGGGAGATACGCAGTATTTT.

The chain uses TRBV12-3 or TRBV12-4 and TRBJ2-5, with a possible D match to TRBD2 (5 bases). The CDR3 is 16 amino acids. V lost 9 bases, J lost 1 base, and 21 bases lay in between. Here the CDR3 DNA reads TGTGCCAGATCCCGTATGCGCCGAGGGTCCCAAGAGACCCAGTACTTC. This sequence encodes CARSRMRRGSQETQYF.

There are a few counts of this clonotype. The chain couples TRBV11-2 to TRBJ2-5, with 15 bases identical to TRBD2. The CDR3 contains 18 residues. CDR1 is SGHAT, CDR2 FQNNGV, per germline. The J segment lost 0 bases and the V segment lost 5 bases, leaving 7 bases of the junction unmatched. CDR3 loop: CASSPGLAGGLYQETQYF. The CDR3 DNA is TGTGCCAGCAGCCCGGGACTAGCGGGGGGTTTGTACCAAGAGACCCAGTACTTC.